A selection of T cell receptor beta chains follows, all from one sample in a study of blood T cell repertoires in COVID-19. Sequenced by immunoSEQ multiplex PCR; TCRdb stores in-frame clones only, minus some. Seen here are fewer than 250,000 clones, around four fifths observed once, and the top ten hold about 8.1%. Sequencing was done on a sample of peripheral blood. The receptor set was obtained from a woman aged 45-59 years with acute or convalescent COVID-19. The conserved cysteine and the conserved F or W are not part of the CDR3 here.

J gene: TRBJ1-5
V gene: TRBV19
CDR3 protein: ASSKGRQPQH

J gene: TRBJ2-4
V gene: TRBV5-8
CDR3 protein: ASSLTADPGDIQY

J gene: TRBJ2-5
V gene: TRBV7-6
CDR3 protein: ASSLTSGGPPGTQY

J gene: TRBJ2-1
V gene: TRBV6-6
CDR3 protein: ASAGRAGNEQF

J gene: TRBJ2-3
V gene: TRBV19
CDR3 protein: ASSRLAGGGTDTQY

J gene: TRBJ1-2
V gene: TRBV6-1
CDR3 protein: ASSEQGKGYT

J gene: TRBJ2-3
V gene: TRBV9
CDR3 protein: ASSSLGASTDTQY

J gene: TRBJ2-1
V gene: TRBV19
CDR3 protein: ASSIGGAGPREQF

J gene: TRBJ2-6
V gene: TRBV9
CDR3 protein: ASSGILSSGANVLT

J gene: TRBJ1-1
V gene: TRBV12-3/TRBV12-4
CDR3 protein: ASSSSGGQL

J gene: TRBJ1-5
V gene: TRBV28
CDR3 protein: ASTTGSNQPQH

J gene: TRBJ2-7
V gene: TRBV2
CDR3 protein: ASLLREDYEQY

J gene: TRBJ1-6
V gene: TRBV29-1
CDR3 protein: SVGQGNSPLH

J gene: TRBJ1-3
V gene: TRBV5-8
CDR3 protein: ASRSLGNTIY

J gene: TRBJ1-3
V gene: TRBV19
CDR3 protein: ASKNPGGDTIY

J gene: TRBJ2-1
V gene: TRBV19
CDR3 protein: ASSIREGYNEQF

J gene: TRBJ2-7
V gene: TRBV7-2
CDR3 protein: ASSTIGRAEQY

J gene: TRBJ2-5
V gene: TRBV5-4
CDR3 protein: ASSLAASGGGRETQY

J gene: TRBJ2-1
V gene: TRBV7-2
CDR3 protein: ASSLVSSGTYNEQF

J gene: TRBJ2-3
V gene: TRBV28
CDR3 protein: ASSSGLAGASTDTQY

J gene: TRBJ2-5
V gene: TRBV7-9
CDR3 protein: ASSLRDSQETQY

J gene: TRBJ1-1
V gene: TRBV28
CDR3 protein: ASSLQQWQGNTEAF

J gene: TRBJ1-1
V gene: TRBV6-5
CDR3 protein: ASVDRDSTEAF

J gene: TRBJ1-5
V gene: TRBV24-1
CDR3 protein: ATSGGKSNQPQH

J gene: TRBJ2-3
V gene: TRBV5-5
CDR3 protein: ASSPQEGLITDTQY

J gene: TRBJ1-2
V gene: TRBV28
CDR3 protein: ASSTPETGGFNYGYT

J gene: TRBJ1-1
V gene: TRBV10-3
CDR3 protein: AISPDRGNTEAF

J gene: TRBJ2-3
V gene: TRBV10-3
CDR3 protein: AISLAGGADTQY

J gene: TRBJ1-6
V gene: TRBV28
CDR3 protein: ASLGQGAGLGFNSPLH

J gene: TRBJ1-5
V gene: TRBV19
CDR3 protein: ASSISVNQPQH

J gene: TRBJ1-1
V gene: TRBV5-5
CDR3 protein: ASSLLRGQGAITEAF

J gene: TRBJ2-1
V gene: TRBV19
CDR3 protein: ASGRLQGSSYNEQF

J gene: TRBJ2-7
V gene: TRBV2
CDR3 protein: ASSPGTGFYEQY

J gene: TRBJ2-7
V gene: TRBV2
CDR3 protein: ASSKQGGPGYEQY

J gene: TRBJ2-2
V gene: TRBV11-2
CDR3 protein: ASTTTSSPGELF

J gene: TRBJ2-7
V gene: TRBV28
CDR3 protein: ASNRGGRYEQY

J gene: TRBJ1-2
V gene: TRBV2
CDR3 protein: ASSEAPDRGYT

J gene: TRBJ2-5
V gene: TRBV19
CDR3 protein: ASSPGTGFETQY

J gene: TRBJ2-3
V gene: TRBV24-1
CDR3 protein: ATSDSRVGTDTQY

J gene: TRBJ2-7
V gene: TRBV9
CDR3 protein: ASSPRGLADYEQY

J gene: TRBJ2-2
V gene: TRBV2
CDR3 protein: ASPRQGASTGELF

J gene: TRBJ1-2
V gene: TRBV5-1
CDR3 protein: ASSLAPGVDYGYT

J gene: TRBJ2-5
V gene: TRBV24-1
CDR3 protein: ATSEGGLKWTQY

J gene: TRBJ2-1
V gene: TRBV29-1
CDR3 protein: SVDGIPSYNEQF

J gene: TRBJ1-2
V gene: TRBV7-2
CDR3 protein: ASSKRQGNYGYT

J gene: TRBJ2-1
V gene: TRBV11-1
CDR3 protein: ASSFRTSGRGNEQF

J gene: TRBJ2-1
V gene: TRBV5-1
CDR3 protein: ASSLEGTSYNEQF

J gene: TRBJ2-2
V gene: TRBV12-5
CDR3 protein: ASGLALSSSERGTGELF